This T cell receptor beta chain was recorded in a study of shared clonotypes between healthy human individuals. Study-wide results and limits: Sorted-subset sequencing was shown by rarefaction to be incomplete despite large depth.

Donors, without exception, were Caucasian adults residing in Nashville, Tennessee. Memory CD4+ cells were the fraction left after CD45RA+ naive selection. Turning to this clone: Its antigen is undetermined. One end of the junction fails to match germline, which may point to a read error.

Clones were sequenced by immunoSEQ multiplex PCR, and TCRdb holds only the in-frame ones, with some missing. The sample has under 300,000 clones, 50% to 75% seen once; the top ten hold more than 9.5%. This CDR3 contains 13 residues. Per the germline V gene, CDR1 is MDHEN and CDR2 is SYDVKM. The clonotype was recovered from a man between 25 and 39 years old in good health. The V gene is TRBV28, the J gene TRBJ2-3; 10 bases match TRBD2. Sequencing input: memory CD4+ T cells sorted from blood. As for subset: CD45RA-negative fraction. The CDR3 region is CGSGRAGTDTQYF. The DNA for the CDR3 is TGTGGCAGCGGGAGGGCCGGCACAGATACGCAGTATTTT.